This T cell receptor (beta chain) was obtained from a study of beta chain features in type 1 diabetes. Germline values: CDR1 SEHNR, CDR2 FQNEAQ (reference sequence). The CDR3 length is 14 residues. The germline V and J ends were trimmed by 5 bases and 2 bases, with 12 bases remaining between them. This clone occurred a few times. The antigen is not known. General study findings and limits: Comparison showed that naive, central memory and Treg TCRB repertoires appeared more similar among patients than among healthy donors.

Expressed TCRB transcripts got sequenced, as all isolated RNA was reverse transcribed. The table came from immunoSEQ multiplex PCR; TCRdb's copy has only in-frame clones and leaves some out. The data show 400,000 to 450,000 clones, with approximately 13% seen just once and 0.035% to 0.045% held by the top ten. This clonotype originated in a man in his thirties or forties in good health. Sequencing was done on a sample of naive CD4+ T cells from blood. This chain connects TRBV7-9 to TRBJ1-2, with no clear D. The CDR3 region is CASSLETMNYGYTF. The CDR3, as DNA: TGTGCCAGCAGCCTAGAGACCATGAACTATGGCTACACCTTC.